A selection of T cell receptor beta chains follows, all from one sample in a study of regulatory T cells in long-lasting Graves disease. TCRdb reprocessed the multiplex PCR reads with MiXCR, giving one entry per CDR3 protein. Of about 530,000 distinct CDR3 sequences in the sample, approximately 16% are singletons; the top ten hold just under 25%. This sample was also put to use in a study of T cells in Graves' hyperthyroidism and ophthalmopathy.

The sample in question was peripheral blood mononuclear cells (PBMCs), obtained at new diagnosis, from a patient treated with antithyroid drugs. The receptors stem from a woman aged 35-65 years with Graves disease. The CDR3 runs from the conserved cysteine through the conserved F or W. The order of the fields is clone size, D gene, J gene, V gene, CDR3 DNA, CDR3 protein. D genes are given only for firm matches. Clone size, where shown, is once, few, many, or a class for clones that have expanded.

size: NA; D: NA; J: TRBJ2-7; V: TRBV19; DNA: TGTGCCAGTAGGGACATAAACTCCTACGAGCAGTACTTC; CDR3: CASRDINSYEQYF
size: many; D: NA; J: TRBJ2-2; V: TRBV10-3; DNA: TGTGCCATCCGACAGGATAGCGCGAACACCGGGGAGCTGTTTTTT; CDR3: CAIRQDSANTGELFF
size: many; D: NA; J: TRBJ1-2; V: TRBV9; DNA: TGTGCCAGCAGCGTAGAAGGGGTCGGTACTAACTATGGCTACACCTTC; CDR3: CASSVEGVGTNYGYTF
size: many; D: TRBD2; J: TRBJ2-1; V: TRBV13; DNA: TGTGCCAGCAGCTTAGCCGCGGGGGGCCTTCATGAGCAGTTCTTC; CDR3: CASSLAAGGLHEQFF
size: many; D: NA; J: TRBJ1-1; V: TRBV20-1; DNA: TGCAGTGCTCCTCGCATAACTGAAGCTTTCTTT; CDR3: CSAPRITEAFF
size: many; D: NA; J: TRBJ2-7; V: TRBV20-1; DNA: TGCAGTGCTAGTGCGGGGGCCCTCGAGCAGTACTTC; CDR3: CSASAGALEQYF
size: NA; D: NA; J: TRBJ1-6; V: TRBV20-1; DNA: TGCAGTGCTGGGGGAGGGACGGATAATTCACCCCTCCACTTT; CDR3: CSAGGGTDNSPLHF
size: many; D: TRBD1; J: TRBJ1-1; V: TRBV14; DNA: TGTGCCAGCAGCCAGACTACAGGGGTGGATGGTGAAGCTTTCTTT; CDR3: CASSQTTGVDGEAFF
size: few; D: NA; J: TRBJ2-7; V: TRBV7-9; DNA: TGTGCCAGCAGCTTAATAGACAGCCCCTACGAGCAGTACTTC; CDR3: CASSLIDSPYEQYF
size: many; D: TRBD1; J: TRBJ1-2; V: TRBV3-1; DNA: TGTGCCAGCAGCCAAGTGGCAGGGGGCGCTTACTATGGCTACACCTTC; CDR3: CASSQVAGGAYYGYTF
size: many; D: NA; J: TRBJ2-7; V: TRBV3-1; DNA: TGTGCCAGCAGCCAACATGGACAGCGGTCCTACGAGCAGTACTTC; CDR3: CASSQHGQRSYEQYF
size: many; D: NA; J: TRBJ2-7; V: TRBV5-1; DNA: TGCGCCAGCAGGGACACTAACTACGAGCAGTACTTC; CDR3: CASRDTNYEQYF
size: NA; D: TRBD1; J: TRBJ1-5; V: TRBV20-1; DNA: TGCAGTGCATCGACAGGGAACAGCAATCAGCCCCAGCATTTT; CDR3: CSASTGNSNQPQHF
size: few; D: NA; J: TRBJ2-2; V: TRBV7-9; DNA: TGTGCCAGCAGGGGGCGGGACAGGAACACCGGGGAGCTGTTTTTT; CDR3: CASRGRDRNTGELFF
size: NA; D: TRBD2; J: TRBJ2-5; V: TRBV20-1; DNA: TGCAGTGCAATTCTTAGCGGGGGGGCCCAAGAGACCCAGTACTTC; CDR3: CSAILSGGAQETQYF
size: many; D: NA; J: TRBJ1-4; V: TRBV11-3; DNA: TGTGCCAGCAGCAACAGTGCAACTAATGAAAAACTGTTTTTT; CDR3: CASSNSATNEKLFF
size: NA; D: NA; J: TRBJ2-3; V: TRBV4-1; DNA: TGTGCCAGCAGCCAAGACCCAGCCCGCACAGATACGCAGTATTTT; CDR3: CASSQDPARTDTQYF
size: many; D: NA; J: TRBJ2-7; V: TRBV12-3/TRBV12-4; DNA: TGTGCCAGCAGTTTATACGGCCTTGGCGAGCAGTACTTC; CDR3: CASSLYGLGEQYF
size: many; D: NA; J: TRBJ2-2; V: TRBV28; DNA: TGTGCCAGCACGGAACAGACCACCGGGGAGCTGTTTTTT; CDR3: CASTEQTTGELFF
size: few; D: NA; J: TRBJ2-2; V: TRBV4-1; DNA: TGCGCCAGCAGCCAAGATCGGGGAATTTTCACCGGGGAGCTGTTTTTT; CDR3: CASSQDRGIFTGELFF
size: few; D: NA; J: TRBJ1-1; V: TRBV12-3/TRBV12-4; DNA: TGTGCCAGCAGCCTCGGGAGTCTCCTTGAAGCTTTCTTT; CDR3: CASSLGSLLEAFF
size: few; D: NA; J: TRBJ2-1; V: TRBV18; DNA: TGTGCCAGCTCACCCTCAGGTGACGGTTGGGGGATGAGGAATGAGCAGTTCTTC; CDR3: CASSPSGDGWGMRNEQFF
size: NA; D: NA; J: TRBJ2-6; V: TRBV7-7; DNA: TGTGCTAGCAGCCCAGGGGTGGGCTCTGGGGCCAACGTCCTGACTTTC; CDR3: CASSPGVGSGANVLTF
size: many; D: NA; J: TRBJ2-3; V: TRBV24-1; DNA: TGTGCCACCAGCGAGACCGGGGCCCGCACAGATACGCAGTATTTT; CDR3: CATSETGARTDTQYF
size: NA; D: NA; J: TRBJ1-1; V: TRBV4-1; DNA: TGCGCCAGCAGCCAAGATCCGAGACAGAACACTGAAGCTTTCTTT; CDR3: CASSQDPRQNTEAFF
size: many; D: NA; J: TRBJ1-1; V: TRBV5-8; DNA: TGTGCCAGCAGCTTTGTGAGCACTGAAGCTTTCTTT; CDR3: CASSFVSTEAFF
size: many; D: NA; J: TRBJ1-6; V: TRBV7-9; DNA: TGTGCCAGCAGCCTCACCAGTGGCGTGGGGGCATTGGATTCACCCCTCCACTTT; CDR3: CASSLTSGVGALDSPLHF
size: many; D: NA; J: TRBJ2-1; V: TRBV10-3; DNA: TGTGCCATCAGTGAGAGGGTGACGGAGGGCAATGAGCAGTTCTTC; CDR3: CAISERVTEGNEQFF
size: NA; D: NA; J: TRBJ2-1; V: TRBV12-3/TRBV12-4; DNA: TGTGCCAGCAGTTTACGGGGGGCAGGGAATGAGCAGTTCTTC; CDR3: CASSLRGAGNEQFF
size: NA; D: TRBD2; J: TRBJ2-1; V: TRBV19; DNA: TGTGCCAGTTATTCCGGAAGCGGGGGTTACAATGAGCAGTTCTTC; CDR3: CASYSGSGGYNEQFF
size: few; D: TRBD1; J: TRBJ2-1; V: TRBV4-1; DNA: TGCGCCAGCAGCCAATCCTCAGGGGGCGCGAGGAATGAGCAGTTCTTC; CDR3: CASSQSSGGARNEQFF
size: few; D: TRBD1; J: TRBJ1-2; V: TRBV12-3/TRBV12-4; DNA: TGTGCCAGCAGTTTTTGGACAGGGGGAGGCTACACCTTC; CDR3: CASSFWTGGGYTF
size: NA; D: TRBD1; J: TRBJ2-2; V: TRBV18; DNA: TGTGCCAGCTCACCACTCGCAGGGGGTCACGGGGAGCTGTTTTTT; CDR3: CASSPLAGGHGELFF
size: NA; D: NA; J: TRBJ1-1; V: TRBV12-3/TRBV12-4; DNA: TGTGCCAGCAGTAAACAGGGATTGGTAGGGACTGAAGCTTTCTTT; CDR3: CASSKQGLVGTEAFF
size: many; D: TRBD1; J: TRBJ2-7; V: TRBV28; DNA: TGTGCCTCCCGGGACAGGGAACGAGGCTACGAGCAGTACTTC; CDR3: CASRDRERGYEQYF
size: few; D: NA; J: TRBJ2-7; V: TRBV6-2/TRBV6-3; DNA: TGTGCCAGCAGTTACGGCAGGATCTACGAGCAGTACTTC; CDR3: CASSYGRIYEQYF